The present T cell receptor beta chain was sequenced within a study of response to subunit inactivated influenza vaccine. This CDR3 has 15 amino acids. Germline V lookup: CDR1 MDHEN, CDR2 SYDVKM. Trimming took off 2 bases at V and 5 bases at J, with 15 bases between the two ends. Concerning this clonotype itself: Antigen: not known.

Findings and caveats of the study: Few additional T cells are recruited per seasonal influenza vaccination, authors suggested.

TCRdb redid the calling of the RT-PCR reads with MiXCR, one entry per CDR3 protein. The sample lists 300,000 to 350,000 distinct CDR3 sequences, about 20% seen once, with around a tenth in the top ten. This chain links TRBV28 with TRBJ2-5; tentative D call: TRBD2 (6 bases). The sequences come from PBMCs from blood, collected around 22 months after vaccination. This receptor was taken from a man between 50 and 75 years old who received an inactivated influenza vaccine. In DNA form, the CDR3 reads TGTGCCAGCAGTTTAAATTTCGGGAGCGGGGAGACCCAGTACTTC. Translated: CASSLNFGSGETQYF.